Presented here are 31 T cell receptor beta chains from one specimen sequenced in a study of identical twins. Via MiXCR, TCRdb re-called the 5' RACE reads, giving one row per CDR3 protein. The sample lists around 690,000 distinct CDR3 sequences; 21% were seen once. A further study also used this sample, focusing on T cells expressing NK-cell markers.

The sequencing input was PBMCs. These receptors were taken from a woman under 30 in good health.

The sample holds many counts of this clonotype. The rearrangement links TRBV10-3 to TRBJ2-3; D gene unclear. Trimming took 4 bases from V and 1 from J, leaving 6 bases between them. The V gene's germline CDR1 is ENHRY and CDR2 SYGVKD. This CDR3 comprises 13 residues. DNA of the CDR3: TGTGCCATCAGTGTACAGCGCACAGATACGCAGTATTTT. Translation: CAISVQRTDTQYF.

This clonotype was seen repeatedly, ten times or more. The CDR3 region has the DNA TGTGCCAGCAAGTGGGGTAGGGGGTCTAACGGAAACACCATATATTTT. This translates into CASKWGRGSNGNTIYF. V usage is TRBV6-1 and J usage is TRBJ1-3; tentative D call: TRBD1 (6 bases). The CDR3 contains 16 residues. V gave up 7 bases and J gave up 4 bases, with 20 bases separating them. Germline lookup yields CDR1 MNHNS and CDR2 SASEGT.

This clonotype was observed a handful of times. The chain carries TRBV20-1 and TRBJ2-1; D is unclear. V was shortened by 6 bases and J by 6 bases, with 15 bases between the two germline ends. The CDR3 is 13 residues long. The germline V gene has CDR1 DFQATT and CDR2 SNEGSKA (reference sequence). CDR3 protein: CSALAFFSNEQFF. CDR3 coding DNA: TGCAGTGCCCTGGCCTTCTTCAGCAATGAGCAGTTCTTC.

This clonotype was found a few times. The chain is built from TRBV29-1 and TRBJ2-1, with 10 bases lining up with TRBD2. This CDR3 contains 16 residues. The germline V gene has CDR1 SQVTM and CDR2 ANQGSEA. The V and J ends lost 7 bases and 4 bases, in that order; junction bases with no gene match: 13. The CDR3: CSALRGAGGVYNEQFF. CDR3 sequence (DNA): TGCAGCGCCCTCCGGGGAGCGGGAGGGGTATACAATGAGCAGTTCTTC.

This clonotype was observed at least ten times. The chain combines TRBV27 with TRBJ1-6, with unresolved D. Trimming took off 9 bases at V and 5 bases at J, with 11 bases between the two ends. The CDR3 runs 13 residues. Germline assignment: CDR1 MNHEY and CDR2 SMNVEV (reference sequence). The CDR3 DNA reads TGTGCCAGTTCGGAGAGGGATAATTCACCCCTCCACTTT. Translating gives CASSERDNSPLHF.

This rearrangement joins TRBV7-2 to TRBJ2-5; TRBD2 matches 9 bases. Germline lookup yields CDR1 SGHTA and CDR2 FQGNSA. V shed 2 bases, J shed 5 bases, and the junction held 3 bases outside the gene matches. The CDR3 extends over 14 amino acids. The CDR3, as DNA: TGTGCCAGCAGCTTACAGCGGGGGGTGGAGACCCAGTACTTC. Protein product: CASSLQRGVETQYF. The whole variable domain, remainder taken from reference TRBV7-2 and TRBJ2-5, is GAGVSQSPSNKVTEKGKDVELRCDPISGHTALYWYRQSLGQGLEFLIYFQGNSAPDKSGLPSDRFSAERTGGSVSTLTIQRTQQEDSAVYLCASSLQRGVETQYFGPGTRLLVL.

V gene TRBV12-3 or TRBV12-4 combines with J gene TRBJ2-7; 8 bases map to TRBD1. The CDR3 runs 16 residues. J gave up 0 bases and V 6 bases, and 10 bases lay outside the gene matches. In DNA, the CDR3 is TGTGCCAGCAGAGATTCAGGGGGCGGTGGCTCCTACGAGCAGTACTTC. Amino acid sequence: CASRDSGGGGSYEQYF.

The chain couples TRBV6-6 to TRBJ2-3, with no clear D. Trimming left V 2 bases short and J 1 base short, with 4 bases between. Germline V gene data show CDR1 as MNHNY and CDR2 as SVGAGI (reference sequence). This CDR3 comprises 13 residues. This CDR3 is CASSYGRTDTQYF. The CDR3 DNA reads as TGTGCCAGCAGTTACGGCCGCACAGATACGCAGTATTTT.

This clonotype was seen ten or more times. The chain recombines TRBV5-8 with TRBJ2-2; TRBD2 matches 10 bases. The CDR3 has 16 residues. Germline loops: CDR1 SGHTS, CDR2 YDEGEE. The V segment lost 1 base and the J segment 5 bases; nucleotides outside the gene matches: 5. The CDR3 region is CASSLLIAGGTGELFF. In nucleotides, the CDR3 is TGTGCCAGCAGCTTGCTTATAGCGGGAGGAACCGGGGAGCTGTTTTTT.

This clonotype was observed a few times. The J gene is TRBJ2-7, the V gene TRBV20-1; 9 bases align to TRBD2. V lost 6 bases to trimming and J lost 3 bases; unmatched junction nucleotides: 6. The CDR3 has 13 residues. In germline, CDR1 is DFQATT, CDR2 SNEGSKA (reference sequence). The CDR3 spells CSATTSGNYEQYF. The CDR3 DNA sequence: TGCAGTGCCACGACTAGCGGTAACTACGAGCAGTACTTC.

V gene TRBV7-8 combines with J gene TRBJ1-1; no reliable D call. The CDR3 extends over 16 amino acids. Trimming left V 5 bases short and J 2 bases short, with 18 bases between. Germline assignment: CDR1 SGHVS and CDR2 FQNEAQ. The CDR3 here is CASSPTEQGRNTEAFF. CDR3 nucleotide sequence: TGTGCCAGCAGCCCCACCGAGCAAGGGCGAAACACTGAAGCTTTCTTT.

V usage is TRBV20-1 and J usage is TRBJ2-3; TRBD2 agrees at 12 bases. V dropped 4 bases and J dropped 6; count of bases not matched to a gene: 11. Per the germline V gene, CDR1 is DFQATT and CDR2 is SNEGSKA (reference sequence). The CDR3 contains 16 residues. CDR3: CSAISPSGRGKDTQYF. In nucleotides, the CDR3 is TGCAGTGCTATCAGTCCTAGCGGGAGGGGGAAGGATACGCAGTATTTT.

In this sample, this clonotype turned up a few times. V gene TRBV6-1 combines with J gene TRBJ2-4; TRBD2 might be the D (7 bases). V was shortened by 5 bases and J by 5 bases, with 16 bases between the two germline ends. CDR3 length: 15 residues. From germline, CDR1 is MNHNS and CDR2 SASEGT. CDR3 nucleotide sequence: TGTGCCAGCAGTCCTATAAGGGGGGGGGAAAACATTCAGTACTTC. Amino acid sequence: CASSPIRGGENIQYF.

In this sample, this clonotype turned up a few times. The CDR3 DNA sequence: TGCAGTGCACTTCTAGCGGGGAGTAGCACAGATACGCAGTATTTT. Translated, it gives CSALLAGSSTDTQYF. V and J are TRBV20-1 and TRBJ2-3, with TRBD2 matching over 9 bases. This CDR3 is built from 15 residues. Germline V gives CDR1 DFQATT, CDR2 SNEGSKA (reference sequence). Losses at the gene ends were 6 bases for V and 0 bases for J; bases not matched to a gene: 7.

CDR3 protein: CASSFSLSGASGYTF. The CDR3 DNA reads as TGTGCCAGCAGTTTTTCGTTGTCGGGGGCGAGTGGCTACACCTTC. The V call is TRBV27, the J call TRBJ1-2; possibly TRBD1 for D (6 bases). The germline gives CDR1 MNHEY, CDR2 SMNVEV (reference sequence). The CDR3 runs to 15 residues. Trimming left V 3 bases short and J 7 bases short, with 18 bases between.

The chain recombines TRBV7-2 with TRBJ2-3; D assignment may be TRBD1 or TRBD2 (5 bases each). Trimming shortened V by 6 bases and J by 1 base, and 11 bases separated the two germline ends. The CDR3 covers 14 residues. The germline CDR1 and CDR2 sequences are SGHTA and FQGNSA. As DNA, the CDR3 is TGTGCCAGCAGGCAGGGAGTTGGCACAGATACGCAGTATTTT. Translation gives CASRQGVGTDTQYF.

In this sample, this clonotype turned up a few times. The chain is built from TRBV2 and TRBJ2-3; D uncertain. The CDR3 contains 16 residues. V lost 0 bases and J lost 4, with 14 bases in between. The V gene's germline CDR1 is SNHLY and CDR2 FYNNEI. In nucleotides, the CDR3 is TGTGCCAGCAGTGAAGCGCTCCTCTCCCCCGCAGATACGCAGTATTTT. Its protein product is CASSEALLSPADTQYF.

This chain uses TRBV20-1 with TRBJ2-7, with no clear D. The CDR3 contains 14 residues. V lost 6 bases to trimming and J lost 1 base, with 16 bases between them. CDR1 is DFQATT, CDR2 SNEGSKA, per germline (reference sequence). This CDR3 is CSAPPAVNSYEQYF. The CDR3 DNA reads TGCAGTGCCCCGCCAGCAGTCAATTCCTACGAGCAGTACTTC.

V gene TRBV3-1 combines with J gene TRBJ2-3; perhaps TRBD2 as D (5 bases). Germline V lookup: CDR1 LGHDT, CDR2 YNNKEL (reference sequence). Trimming removed 3 bases at V and 5 bases at J, with 12 bases between. This CDR3 is 14 amino acids long. CDR3 sequence: CASSHDGSGDTQYF. CDR3 DNA sequence: TGTGCCAGCAGCCATGATGGGAGTGGAGATACGCAGTATTTT.

The gene calls are TRBV11-2 and TRBJ2-1; D unresolved. Trimming cost V 3 bases and J 0 bases, with 12 bases left between them. Germline V gene data show CDR1 as SGHAT and CDR2 as FQNNGV. The CDR3 runs to 16 residues. CDR3 amino acids: CASSFRQASSYNEQFF. CDR3 nucleotides: TGTGCCAGCAGCTTTAGGCAAGCGAGCTCCTACAATGAGCAGTTCTTC.

Only a few counts were recorded for this clonotype. The rearrangement uses TRBV20-1 and TRBJ2-3; D is possibly TRBD1 (5 bases). The CDR3 is 13 amino acids. V lost 5 bases and J 5 bases, leaving 14 bases between the germline ends. The germline V gene has CDR1 DFQATT and CDR2 SNEGSKA (reference sequence). DNA of the CDR3: TGCAGTGCTCAGAAGTCAAGGGGAGATACGCAGTATTTT. This encodes CSAQKSRGDTQYF.

V and J are TRBV27 and TRBJ2-4; tentative D call: TRBD1 (5 bases). The CDR3 totals 11 residues. CDR1 and CDR2 (germline): MNHEY, SMNVEV (reference sequence). Between the trimmed V and J ends, which lost 5 bases and 6 bases, there was a span of 5 bases. The CDR3, as DNA: TGTGCCAGCAGTCAGGGAAACATTCAGTACTTC. It encodes CASSQGNIQYF.

This clonotype was seen repeatedly, ten times or more. The chain uses TRBV20-1 and TRBJ2-7; D is undetermined. The V gene's germline CDR1 is DFQATT and CDR2 SNEGSKA (reference sequence). The CDR3 runs to 12 residues. Trimming removed 3 bases from V and 4 bases from J, with 10 bases in between. CDR3 DNA: TGCAGTGCTAGTCGGTCAGATTACGAGCAGTACTTC. Its protein is CSASRSDYEQYF.

The chain combines TRBV3-1 with TRBJ2-2; D call uncertain. Between the trimmed V and J ends, which lost 5 bases and 9 bases, there was a span of 19 bases. Germline CDR1 reads LGHDT; CDR2 reads YNNKEL (reference sequence). CDR3 length: 15 residues. The CDR3 region is CASSNVVAGPRELFF. Written as DNA, the CDR3 is TGTGCCAGCAGCAACGTGGTAGCTGGGCCACGGGAGCTGTTTTTT.

The chain is built from TRBV4-3 and TRBJ2-3, with D possibly being TRBD2 (5 bases). This CDR3 spans 16 amino acids. The germline CDR1 and CDR2 sequences are LGHNA and YSLEER. Trimming took off 4 bases at V and 1 base at J, with 15 bases between the two ends. For the CDR3, the DNA is TGCGCCAGCAGCCCGAAGATCTATAGCGGCACAGATACGCAGTATTTT. This translates into CASSPKIYSGTDTQYF.

J is TRBJ2-7 and V is TRBV30; D not certain. The CDR3 sequence is 13 residues long. V dropped 7 bases and J dropped 0 bases, with 13 bases sitting between them. CDR1 is GTSNPN, CDR2 SVGIG, per germline (reference sequence). CDR3 loop: CASKDGYSYEQYF. CDR3 nucleotide sequence: TGTGCCTCAAAGGACGGATACTCCTACGAGCAGTACTTC.

This clonotype was counted many times. This rearrangement joins TRBV9 to TRBJ2-7; D is possibly TRBD1 (5 bases). Looked up from germline, CDR1 is SGDLS and CDR2 is YYNGEE. The CDR3 spans 11 residues. The V end lost 5 bases, the J end lost 5 bases, and 8 bases lay between the germline ends. The CDR3 region is CASSRGDEQYF. As DNA, the CDR3 is TGTGCCAGCAGTAGGGGTGACGAGCAGTACTTC.

The rearrangement uses TRBV27 and TRBJ2-3; D might be TRBD2 (6 bases). The CDR3 length is 13 residues. V lost 8 bases, J lost 2 bases, and 11 bases lay in between. Per germline, CDR1 MNHEY and CDR2 SMNVEV (reference sequence). The CDR3 DNA sequence: TGTGCCAGCGCGGGACTGGCCACAGATACGCAGTATTTT. Amino acids: CASAGLATDTQYF.

This chain joins TRBV6-1 and TRBJ1-2, with 9 positions matching TRBD1. This CDR3 spans 14 amino acids. Germline V lookup: CDR1 MNHNS, CDR2 SASEGT. V lost 7 bases, J lost 8 bases, and 11 bases stayed unmatched. CDR3 loop: CASMDWRDRDGYTF. CDR3 coding DNA: TGTGCCAGCATGGATTGGAGGGACAGGGACGGCTACACCTTC.

The V and J genes are TRBV20-1 and TRBJ2-5, with 9 bases lining up with TRBD2. The V gene end was trimmed by 0 bases and the J gene end by 2 bases; junction bases not matched to a gene: 13. The CDR3 length is 18 residues. Germline CDR1 and CDR2: DFQATT and SNEGSKA (reference sequence). The CDR3 protein is CSARDLRSGRMTQETQYF. The CDR3 DNA reads TGCAGTGCTAGAGATCTTCGTAGCGGGAGAATGACGCAAGAGACCCAGTACTTC.

V and J are TRBV7-8 and TRBJ2-5; no clear D. Germline lookup yields CDR1 SGHVS and CDR2 FQNEAQ. The V and J ends lost 3 bases and 4 bases respectively, with 15 bases between them. There are 15 residues in the CDR3. This CDR3 reads CASSLTRRVGETQYF. For the CDR3, the DNA is TGTGCCAGCAGCTTGACAAGAAGAGTGGGAGAGACCCAGTACTTC.